What follows are 3 T cell receptor beta chains derived from one specimen sequenced in a study of blood T cell repertoires in COVID-19. Some clones are missing from TCRdb's copy, which holds only in-frame ones; the method was immunoSEQ multiplex PCR. The repertoire holds 200,000 to 250,000 clones, with approximately 86% as singletons. Source material: peripheral blood. The source is a woman aged 55-75 years who had recovered from COVID-19.

The J gene is TRBJ2-2, the V gene TRBV6-6; 9 bases line up with TRBD1. CDR3 length equals 17 residues. V lost 5 bases and J lost 0; bases outside the gene matches: 7. Per the germline V gene, CDR1 is MNHNY and CDR2 is SVGAGI (reference sequence). The CDR3 DNA sequence: TGTGCCAGCAGTCGGACAGGGGAAGGGGCGAACACCGGGGAGCTGTTTTTT. This sequence encodes CASSRTGEGANTGELFF.

This clone was recorded once. V usage is TRBV5-5 and J usage is TRBJ2-7; D may be TRBD1 (6 bases). In germline, CDR1 is SGHKS, CDR2 YYEKEE (reference sequence). Between the trimmed V and J ends, which lost 0 bases and 2 bases, there was a span of 18 bases. CDR3 length: 17 residues. CDR3 loop: CASSLGTENEPTYEQYF. DNA for the CDR3: TGTGCCAGCAGCTTGGGGACAGAAAATGAACCAACCTACGAGCAGTACTTC.

This clone came up a few times. CDR3 nucleotides: TGCGCCAGCAAATCACAGCAAAACTATGGCTACACCTTC. Translated: CASKSQQNYGYTF. The chain links TRBV10-2 to TRBJ1-2; unclear D gene. CDR1 is WSHSY and CDR2 is SAAADI in the germline V gene. The V and J ends lost 7 bases and 2 bases respectively, with 11 bases between them. The CDR3 consists of 13 residues.